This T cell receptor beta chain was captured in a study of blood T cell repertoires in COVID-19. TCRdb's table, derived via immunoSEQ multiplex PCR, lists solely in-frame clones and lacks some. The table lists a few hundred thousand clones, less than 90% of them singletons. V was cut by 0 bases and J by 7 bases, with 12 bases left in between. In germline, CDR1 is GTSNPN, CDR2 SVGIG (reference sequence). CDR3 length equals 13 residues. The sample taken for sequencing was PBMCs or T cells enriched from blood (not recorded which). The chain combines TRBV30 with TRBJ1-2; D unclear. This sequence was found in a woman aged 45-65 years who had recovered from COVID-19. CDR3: CAWSVRRVGGYTF. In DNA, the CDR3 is TGTGCCTGGAGTGTACGGCGGGTTGGTGGCTACACCTTC.